The next 10 T cell receptor beta chains were all read from a single sample in a study of T cell responses to AZD1222 COVID-19 vaccine. Method: immunoSEQ multiplex PCR; TCRdb's copy keeps in-frame clones and lacks some. The table has about 160,000 clones, 80% to 90% seen once. The input for sequencing was peripheral blood, taken on day 0 of AZD1222 vaccination. Receptor source: an adult in good health.

This clone was observed a few times. This rearrangement joins TRBV6-2 or TRBV6-3 to TRBJ2-4, with a weak D call TRBD2 (5 bases). The length of the CDR3 is 13 residues. From germline, CDR1 is MNHEY and CDR2 SVGEGT. V was clipped by 2 bases and J by 9 bases, with 11 bases between them. The CDR3 nucleotides are TGTGCCAGCAGTTACGCCCGGGATACCATTCAGTACTTC. It yields the protein CASSYARDTIQYF.

This rearrangement joins TRBV9 to TRBJ2-1, with D perhaps TRBD2 (5 bases). CDR3 length: 12 amino acids. Per the germline V gene, CDR1 is SGDLS and CDR2 is YYNGEE. The germline V and J ends were trimmed by 4 bases and 8 bases, with 10 bases remaining between them. The CDR3 loop is CASSLVGDEQFF. CDR3 in DNA: TGTGCCAGCAGCTTAGTCGGGGATGAGCAGTTCTTC. Together with reference TRBV9 and TRBJ2-1, the CDR3 gives the full variable domain: DSGVTQTPKHLITATGQRVTLRCSPRSGDLSVYWYQQSLDQGLQFLIQYYNGEERAKGNILERFSAQQFPDLHSELNLSSLELGDSALYFCASSLVGDEQFFGPGTRLTVL.

The J gene is TRBJ1-2, the V gene TRBV29-1; D gene unclear. The germline V and J ends were trimmed by 3 bases and 1 base, with 9 bases remaining between them. The CDR3 sequence is 13 residues long. Germline assignment: CDR1 SQVTM and CDR2 ANQGSEA. The CDR3 DNA follows: TGCAGCGTTGATGGAGAGTTTAACTATGGCTACACCTTC. It translates to CSVDGEFNYGYTF.

The gene calls are TRBV5-1 and TRBJ1-5, with a possible D match to TRBD1 (5 bases). The CDR3 extends over 13 amino acids. Germline V gives CDR1 SGHRS, CDR2 YFSETQ. V was shortened by 3 bases and J by 4 bases, with 8 bases between the two germline ends. CDR3 residues: CASSSGGNQPQHF. In DNA form, the CDR3 reads TGCGCCAGCAGCTCGGGGGGGAATCAGCCCCAGCATTTT.

V usage is TRBV3-1 (or the pseudogene TRBV3-2) and J usage is TRBJ2-5, with 11 nucleotides matching TRBD2. Germline V lookup: CDR1 LGHDT, CDR2 YNNKEL (reference sequence). V trimming: 2 bases; J trimming: 4 bases; junction bases outside the gene matches: 3. The CDR3 is 15 amino acids. For the CDR3, the DNA is TGTGCCAGCAGCCAAACTAGCGGGGGAGGAGAGACCCAGTACTTC. It yields the protein CASSQTSGGGETQYF.

V gene TRBV19 combines with J gene TRBJ2-2; no reliable D call. The germline V and J ends were trimmed by 1 base and 0 bases, with 6 bases remaining between them. CDR1 and CDR2 from the germline V gene are LNHDA and SQIVND (reference sequence). The CDR3 totals 15 residues. CDR3 protein: CASSIVTTNTGELFF. DNA for the CDR3: TGTGCCAGTAGTATAGTGACCACGAACACCGGGGAGCTGTTTTTT. The complete variable domain, with remaining parts taken from reference TRBV19 and TRBJ2-2, reads DGGITQSPKYLFRKEGQNVTLSCEQNLNHDAMYWYRQDPGQGLRLIYYSQIVNDFQKGDIAEGYSVSREKKESFPLTVTSAQKNPTAFYLCASSIVTTNTGELFFGEGSRLTVL.

The chain recombines TRBV7-6 with TRBJ1-5, with D perhaps TRBD1 (6 bases). Germline CDR1 is SGHVS and CDR2 is FNYEAQ. The length of the CDR3 is 16 residues. V was trimmed by 5 bases and J by 9 bases, leaving 23 bases between them. The CDR3 spells CASSRGPEMGTGPQHF. The CDR3 coding sequence is TGTGCCAGCAGCCGGGGGCCGGAAATGGGAACGGGGCCCCAGCATTTT.

The V and J genes are TRBV3-1 (or the pseudogene TRBV3-2) and TRBJ1-2, with a tentative D call TRBD1 (6 bases). The germline V and J ends were trimmed by 10 bases and 8 bases, with 14 bases remaining between them. In germline, CDR1 is LGHDT, CDR2 YNNKEL (reference sequence). CDR3 length: 11 residues. The CDR3 region is CATRTDGGYTF. Here the CDR3 DNA reads TGTGCCACCCGGACAGACGGAGGCTACACCTTC.

This rearrangement joins TRBV3-1 (or the pseudogene TRBV3-2) to TRBJ1-2; 7 nucleotides match TRBD1. CDR3 length: 15 residues. Germline trimming cut 1 base from V and 3 bases from J; bases unmatched to any gene: 5. Germline lookup yields CDR1 LGHDT and CDR2 YNNKEL (reference sequence). CDR3 coding DNA: TGTGCCAGCAGCCAAGTTCCCAGGGGGGACTATGGCTACACCTTC. It translates to CASSQVPRGDYGYTF.

A single count supports this clone. The rearrangement uses TRBV4-1 and TRBJ2-5; TRBD1 matches at 9 bases. The CDR3 totals 16 residues. V lost 2 bases and J lost 1; bases outside the gene matches: 5. CDR1 and CDR2 from the germline V gene are MGHRA and YSYEKL. DNA of the CDR3: TGCGCCAGCAGCCAAAACCCGGGACAGGGCCAAGAGACCCAGTACTTC. The encoded protein is CASSQNPGQGQETQYF.